This T cell receptor (beta chain) was retrieved from a study of beta chain features in type 1 diabetes. TCRB transcripts that were expressed got sequenced, as all of the isolated RNA had been reverse transcribed. Method: immunoSEQ multiplex PCR; TCRdb's copy keeps in-frame clones and lacks some. The table lists 160,000 or so clones, about 9.8% of them singletons. V was cut by 1 base and J by 0 bases, with 7 bases left in between. Germline CDR1 SGHTA, CDR2 FQGNSA. This CDR3 comprises 14 residues. Overall study findings and caveats: Patients showed naive, central memory and Treg TCRB repertoires that appeared more similar than those of healthy donors.

About this clone: The antigen is undetermined.

Stem cell-like memory, regulatory, central memory and naive CD4+ cells were sorted via CD45RO/CCR7/CD25/CD127/CD95/CD27. V gene TRBV7-2 combines with J gene TRBJ2-7; maybe TRBD1 (6 bases). The sequence was collected from a woman between 18 and 29 years old in good health. Sequenced: central memory CD4+ T cells from blood. For the CDR3, the DNA is TGTGCCAGCAGCTTAGACAGGGCCTCCTACGAGCAGTACTTC. Protein product: CASSLDRASYEQYF. Looking up the rest from reference TRBV7-2 and TRBJ2-7 gives the full variable domain: GAGVSQSPSNKVTEKGKDVELRCDPISGHTALYWYRQSLGQGLEFLIYFQGNSAPDKSGLPSDRFSAERTGGSVSTLTIQRTQQEDSAVYLCASSLDRASYEQYFGPGTRLTVT.